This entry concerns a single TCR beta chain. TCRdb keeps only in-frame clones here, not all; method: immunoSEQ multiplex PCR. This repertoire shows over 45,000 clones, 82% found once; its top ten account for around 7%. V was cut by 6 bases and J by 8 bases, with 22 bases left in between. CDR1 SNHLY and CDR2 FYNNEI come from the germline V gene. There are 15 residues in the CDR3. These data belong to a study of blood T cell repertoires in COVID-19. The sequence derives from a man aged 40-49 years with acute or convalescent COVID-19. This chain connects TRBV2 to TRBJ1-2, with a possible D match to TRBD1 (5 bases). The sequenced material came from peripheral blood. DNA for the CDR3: TGTGCCAGCAGAAGGGGAGGCAGGGAGGTCGAAGGCTACACCTTC. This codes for CASRRGGREVEGYTF.